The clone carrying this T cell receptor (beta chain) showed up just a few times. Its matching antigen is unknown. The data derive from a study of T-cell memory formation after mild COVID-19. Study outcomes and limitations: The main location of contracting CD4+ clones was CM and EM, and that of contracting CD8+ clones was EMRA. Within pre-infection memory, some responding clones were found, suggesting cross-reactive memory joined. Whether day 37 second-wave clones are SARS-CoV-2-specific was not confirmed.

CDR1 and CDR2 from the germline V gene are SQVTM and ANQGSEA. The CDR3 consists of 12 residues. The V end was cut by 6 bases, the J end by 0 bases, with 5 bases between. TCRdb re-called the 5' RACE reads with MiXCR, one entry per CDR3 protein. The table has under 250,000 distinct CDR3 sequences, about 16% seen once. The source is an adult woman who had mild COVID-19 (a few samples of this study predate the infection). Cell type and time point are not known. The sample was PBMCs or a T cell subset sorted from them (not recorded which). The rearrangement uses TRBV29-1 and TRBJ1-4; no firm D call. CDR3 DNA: TGCAGCGTCTCTTCAACTAATGAAAAACTGTTTTTT. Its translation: CSVSSTNEKLFF.